This T cell receptor beta chain was identified in a study of CD8+ T cells in alopecia areata. Overall study findings and caveats: Treatment with tofacitinib significantly lowered scalp clonality and reduced expanded CD8+ clones among the top 100. Shared TCR sequences were less clear between patients than in mice, possibly partly from HLA diversity.

Following extraction, RNA underwent reverse transcription to cDNA, which served as the sequencing template. Repertoires were generated with immunoSEQ multiplex PCR, while TCRdb's copy carries only in-frame clones and drops some. The sample records some 98,000 clones, approximately 60% being singletons. V lost 5 bases to trimming and J lost 8 bases; unmatched junction nucleotides: 8. This CDR3 has 14 amino acids. The V gene's germline CDR1 is SEHNR and CDR2 FQNEAQ (reference sequence). The treatment here: oral pan-JAK inhibitor, 5-10 mg twice daily. Notes on this clone: Its specificity is not known.

This clonotype was obtained from a human donor with alopecia areata. This specimen consisted of CD8+ T cells sorted from blood, obtained at week 4, from a patient treated with tofacitinib. This sequence joins TRBV7-9 and TRBJ2-1, with 8 bases fitting TRBD1. The CDR3 spells CASSPDRVGDEQFF. Here the CDR3 DNA reads TGTGCCAGCAGCCCGGACAGGGTGGGCGATGAGCAGTTCTTC.